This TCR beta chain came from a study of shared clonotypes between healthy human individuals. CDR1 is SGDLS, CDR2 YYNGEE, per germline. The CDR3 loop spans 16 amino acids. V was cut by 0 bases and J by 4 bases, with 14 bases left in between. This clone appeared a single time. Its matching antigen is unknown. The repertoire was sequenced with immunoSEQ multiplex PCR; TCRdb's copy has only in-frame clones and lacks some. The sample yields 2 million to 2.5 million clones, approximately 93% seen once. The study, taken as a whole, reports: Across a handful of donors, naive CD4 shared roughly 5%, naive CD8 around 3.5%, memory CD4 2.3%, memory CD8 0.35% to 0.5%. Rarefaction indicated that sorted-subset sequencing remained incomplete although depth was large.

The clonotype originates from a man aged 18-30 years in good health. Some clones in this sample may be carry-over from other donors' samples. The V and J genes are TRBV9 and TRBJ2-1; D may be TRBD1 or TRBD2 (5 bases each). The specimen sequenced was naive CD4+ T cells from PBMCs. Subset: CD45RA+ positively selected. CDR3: CASSVVGTVFYNEQFF. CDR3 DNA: TGTGCCAGCAGCGTAGTAGGGACGGTTTTTTACAATGAGCAGTTCTTC.